The rows below give T cell receptor beta chains drawn from one sample of a study of cytomegalovirus exposure and HLA in healthy donors. This table comes from immunoSEQ multiplex PCR, and its TCRdb copy is limited to in-frame clones, with some not included. The sample consists of approximately 170,000 clones, around 81% of them appearing once. The sequencing sample was made of PBMCs. The receptors originated from a man aged 35 to 55 in good health and CMV-seronegative. Each CDR3 is given with its conserved first and last residue. A D gene is named only where the DNA matches it firmly. Not all rows give a size; the values are once, few, many and, for expanded clones, a class.

TRBJ1-3 TRBD1 17 TRBV7-9 . TGTGCCAGCAGCCCTGACAGGGTGGTTTCCTCTGGAAACACCATATATTTT CASSPDRVVSSGNTIYF
TRBJ2-1 . 16 TRBV27 . TGTGCCAGCAGGCCCTACAGGGGGGGCGCCTACAATGAGCAGTTCTTC CASRPYRGGAYNEQFF
TRBJ1-5 . 13 TRBV14 . TGTGCCAGCAGCCTGGGCGTGGGTCAGCCCCAGCATTTT CASSLGVGQPQHF
TRBJ1-1 . 12 TRBV10-2 . TGCGCCAGCAGTGACGGGATCACTGAAGCTTTCTTT CASSDGITEAFF
TRBJ2-6 . 16 TRBV9 once TGTGCCAGCAGCCCCCGATTTCCTTCTGGGGCCAACGGCCTGACTTTC CASSPRFPSGANGLTF
TRBJ1-1 . 10 TRBV6-5 few TGTGCCAGCAGTGAAAGGCCTCGGAGGTTT CASSERPRRF
TRBJ2-1 . 16 TRBV5-1 . TGCGCCAGCAGCGCACAAATAGCGAGCTCCTACAATGAGCAGTTCTTC CASSAQIASSYNEQFF
TRBJ1-6 . 13 TRBV10-3 . TGTGCCACCAGGACAGTGGATAATTCACCCCTCCACTTT CATRTVDNSPLHF
TRBJ2-1 . 16 TRBV11-3 . TGTGCCAGCAGCAAGGGGTCTTGGAGCGATTACAATGAGCAGTTCTTC CASSKGSWSDYNEQFF
TRBJ2-3 . 13 TRBV11-2 once TGTGCCAGCAGCTTGGGGAGAGCAGATACGCAGTATTTT CASSLGRADTQYF
TRBJ2-1 TRBD2 15 TRBV6-6 . TGTGCCAGCAGTTCCGGGACTAGCTCCTACAATGAGCAGTTCTTC CASSSGTSSYNEQFF
TRBJ1-5 . 12 TRBV7-9 . TGTTCCAGCAGCGGGGCCGATCAGCCCCAGCATTTT CSSSGADQPQHF
TRBJ2-7 . 13 TRBV6-6 . TGTGCCAGCAGTTACGACAGTTCCTACGAGCAGTACTTC CASSYDSSYEQYF
TRBJ2-1 . 15 TRBV9 . TGTGCCAGCAGCGCTTCTGGACAGTCTTACAATGAGCAGTTCTTC CASSASGQSYNEQFF
TRBJ2-1 TRBD2 16 TRBV7-3 . TGTGCCAGCAGCTTAGATCGGACTAGCGGGAGGAATGAGCAGTTCTTC CASSLDRTSGRNEQFF
TRBJ2-1 TRBD2 16 TRBV7-3 . TGTGCCAGCAGGTCTTCTACTAGCGGGAGGCCCAATGAGCAGTTCTTC CASRSSTSGRPNEQFF
TRBJ1-2 TRBD1 11 TRBV27 . TGTGCCACGGGGACAGGGTTTGGCTACACCTTC CATGTGFGYTF
TRBJ2-1 TRBD2 16 TRBV5-6 . TGTGCCAGCAGCAGTGGGCGGACTAGCGTTAGCAATGAGCAGTTCTTC CASSSGRTSVSNEQFF
TRBJ1-4 . 14 TRBV6-6 few TGTGCCAGCAGCAGACAGTGGGCTAATGAAAAACTGTTTTTT CASSRQWANEKLFF
TRBJ1-3 . 11 TRBV20-1 once TGCAGTGTTAGAGTAGCCGGGTCCATATATTTT CSVRVAGSIYF
TRBJ1-1 . 14 TRBV6-5 . TGTGCCAGCAGTTACTTCGGAGGGGACACTGAAGCTTTCTTT CASSYFGGDTEAFF
TRBJ2-3 TRBD1 15 TRBV29-1 . TGCAGCGGGAAACAGGGGCCACACCTCACAGATACGCAGTATTTT CSGKQGPHLTDTQYF
TRBJ1-2 TRBD1 15 TRBV6-1 . TGTGCCAGCAGTGATAGGACAGGGGCTAACTATGGCTACACCTTC CASSDRTGANYGYTF
TRBJ1-1 TRBD1 13 TRBV19 . TGTGCCAGTAGCTATGACAGGGCCACTGAAGCTTTCTTT CASSYDRATEAFF
TRBJ2-3 TRBD2 16 TRBV18 . TGTGCCAGCTCACCACCGGGCCGGGAGGGCCAAGATACGCAGTATTTT CASSPPGREGQDTQYF
TRBJ1-6 . 16 TRBV27 . TGTGCCAGCAGTTTAATAGGGGCCTCCTATAATTCACCCCTCCACTTT CASSLIGASYNSPLHF
TRBJ1-1 . 13 TRBV27 . TGTGCCAGCAGTTTAAAAAGCGGGGGGAGCGCTTTCTTT CASSLKSGGSAFF
TRBJ1-2 . 14 TRBV7-3 . TGTGCCAGCAGCTCCGTTGGGGCAGCCTATGGCTACACCTTC CASSSVGAAYGYTF
TRBJ1-2 . 13 TRBV7-2 . TGTGCCAGCAGCTTAGATCCTCAGTATGGCTACACCTTC CASSLDPQYGYTF
TRBJ1-1 TRBD1 15 TRBV28 . TGTGCCAGCAGTTTATACCAGGGGGCTGGGACTGAAGCTTTCTTT CASSLYQGAGTEAFF
TRBJ2-1 . 16 TRBV4-1 . TGCGCCAGCAGCCTGCTCGGCGGAGCCTCCTACAATGAGCAGTTCTTC CASSLLGGASYNEQFF
TRBJ2-1 . 12 TRBV5-1 . TGCGCCAGCAGCTTGAGCGGACTTGAGCAGTTCTTC CASSLSGLEQFF
TRBJ1-1 . 14 TRBV30 . TGTGCCTGGAGTTACTTGGGGGGGAACACTGAAGCTTTCTTT CAWSYLGGNTEAFF
TRBJ2-3 TRBD1 15 TRBV5-1 . TGCGCCAGCAGCCAGGGACAGGGTGGAACAGATACGCAGTATTTT CASSQGQGGTDTQYF
TRBJ2-3 TRBD2 13 TRBV29-1 . TGCAGCGTTGGTGGCGGGAGTACAGATACGCAGTATTTT CSVGGGSTDTQYF
TRBJ2-1 TRBD1 15 TRBV6-5 few TGTGCCAGCAGTTACGGGACAGGGGAGGGCAATGAGCAGTTCTTC CASSYGTGEGNEQFF
TRBJ2-1 . 19 TRBV18 . TGTGCCAGCTCACCGCCACTTCCCTTACCTCAGGCTTTTTACAATGAGCAGTTCTTC CASSPPLPLPQAFYNEQFF
TRBJ2-5 TRBD2 14 TRBV30 . TGTGCCTGGAGGGGTAGCGGGAGGTTTGAGACCCAGTACTTC CAWRGSGRFETQYF
TRBJ1-5 . 14 TRBV7-9 . TGTGCCAGCAGCTTAGTCGGGAGCAATCAGCCCCAGCATTTT CASSLVGSNQPQHF
TRBJ2-2 . 13 TRBV19 . TGTGCCAGTAGTATACCCCCGGGAAGGGAGCTGTTTTTT CASSIPPGRELFF
TRBJ1-5 TRBD1 15 TRBV28 . TGTGCCAGCAGTTTATATGGGACAGGGAGCCAGCCCCAGCATTTT CASSLYGTGSQPQHF
TRBJ1-2 TRBD1 13 TRBV30 few TGTGCCTGGGAAGGGGGCGCTGACTATGGCTACACCTTC CAWEGGADYGYTF
TRBJ2-1 TRBD2 19 TRBV9 . TGTGCCAGCAGCGTTCCTAAGGGACTAGCGGAGGGGACCTACAATGAGCAGTTCTTC CASSVPKGLAEGTYNEQFF
TRBJ2-7 . 14 TRBV11-2 . TGTGCCAGCAGCTTATCTGACAAGACCTACGAGCAGTACTTC CASSLSDKTYEQYF
TRBJ1-2 TRBD1 11 TRBV5-1 . TGCGCCAGCAGCCTGACAGGGCTAGAGACCTTC CASSLTGLETF
TRBJ2-1 . 15 TRBV9 . TGTGCCAGCAGCCAGGGACACCTATCCTACAATGAGCAGTTCTTC CASSQGHLSYNEQFF
TRBJ2-7 . 13 TRBV5-6 . TGTGCCAGCAGCTCGAGGAGGGCCTACGAGCAGTACTTC CASSSRRAYEQYF
TRBJ2-7 . 15 TRBV6-5 . TGTGCCAGCAGTTACTCGACGGCGGCCTCCTACGAGCAGTACTTC CASSYSTAASYEQYF
TRBJ2-7 TRBD1 16 TRBV27 . TGTGCCAGTCGAATGTGGGCTCGGGACAGCTCCTACGAGCAGTACTTC CASRMWARDSSYEQYF
TRBJ1-2 . 13 TRBV5-1 . TGCGCCAGCAGCTTGGCGTCTAACTATGGCTACACCTTC CASSLASNYGYTF